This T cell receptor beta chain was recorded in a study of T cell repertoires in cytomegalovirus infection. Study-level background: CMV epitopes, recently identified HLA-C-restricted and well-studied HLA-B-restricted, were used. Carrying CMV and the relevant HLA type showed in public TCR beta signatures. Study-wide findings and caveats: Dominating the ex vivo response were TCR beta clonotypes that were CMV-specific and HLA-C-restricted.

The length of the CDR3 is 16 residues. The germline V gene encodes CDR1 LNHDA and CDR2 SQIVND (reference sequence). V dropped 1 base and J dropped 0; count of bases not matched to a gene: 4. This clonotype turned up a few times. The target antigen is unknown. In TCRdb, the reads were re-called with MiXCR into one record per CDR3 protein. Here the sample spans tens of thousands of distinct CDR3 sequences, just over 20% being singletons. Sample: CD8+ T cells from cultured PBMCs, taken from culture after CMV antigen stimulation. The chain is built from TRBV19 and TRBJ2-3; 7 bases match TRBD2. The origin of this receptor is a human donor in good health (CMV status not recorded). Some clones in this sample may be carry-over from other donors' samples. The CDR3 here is CASSIVSGTSTDTQYF. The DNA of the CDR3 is TGTGCCAGTAGTATAGTAAGCGGGACCAGCACAGATACGCAGTATTTT.